The 7 T cell receptor beta chains reported below all come from one sample, sequenced in a study of low-dose radiotherapy and immunotherapy resistance in tumors. Time point indicated: before trial treatment. Covering alpha and beta chains, TRAV- and TRBV-specific primers were used for the first-strand cDNA. TCR amplification ran approximately 22 PCR cycles using constant-region and V-primer adapter primers. MiXCR, applied by TCRdb to the reads, yields one record per CDR3 protein. The data hold around 76,000 distinct CDR3 sequences, with about a third observed a single time. This sample comprised PBMCs, obtained before treatment. The receptors were sampled from a female donor with ovarian cancer.

The V and J genes are TRBV9 and TRBJ2-7, with D perhaps assigned TRBD1 or TRBD2 (6 bases each). Germline loops: CDR1 SGDLS, CDR2 YYNGEE. Trimming took off 2 bases at V and 7 bases at J, with 13 bases between the two ends. The CDR3 spans 13 residues. CDR3 amino acids: CASSVPGAKEQYF. CDR3 nucleotide sequence: TGTGCCAGCAGCGTCCCGGGGGCTAAGGAGCAGTACTTC.

This clonotype showed up many times. The chain is built from TRBV20-1 and TRBJ2-3, with 8 bases that match TRBD2. CDR1 and CDR2 from the germline V gene are DFQATT and SNEGSKA (reference sequence). The CDR3 extends over 15 amino acids. The ends lost 5 bases at V and 0 bases at J; junction bases unmatched: 7. The CDR3 DNA reads as TGCAGTGCTTTCTCCCCTAGCGGGAGCACAGATACGCAGTATTTT. Translation gives CSAFSPSGSTDTQYF.

The J gene is TRBJ1-2, the V gene TRBV3-1, with D hard to call. The V gene lost 1 base and the J gene lost 7 bases, with 13 bases spanning the gap. The CDR3 loop spans 14 amino acids. Germline CDR1 reads LGHDT; CDR2 reads YNNKEL (reference sequence). This chain's CDR3 is CASSQGTVGFGYTF. The CDR3 DNA reads as TGTGCCAGCAGCCAAGGCACCGTCGGTTTTGGCTACACCTTC. The entire variable domain, with the rest obtained from reference TRBV3-1 and TRBJ1-2, is as follows: DTAVSQTPKYLVTQMGNDKSIKCEQNLGHDTMYWYKQDSKKFLKIMFSYNNKELIINETVPNRFSPKSPDKAHLNLHINSLELGDSAVYFCASSQGTVGFGYTFGSGTRLTVV.

There are many counts of this clonotype. V and J are TRBV5-1 and TRBJ2-1; 7 positions match TRBD2. Germline V lookup: CDR1 SGHRS, CDR2 YFSETQ. This CDR3 comprises 15 residues. V shed 3 bases, J shed 0 bases, and the junction held 3 bases outside the gene matches. DNA for the CDR3: TGCGCCAGCAGCTGGGACTACCCCTCCTACAATGAGCAGTTCTTC. This codes for CASSWDYPSYNEQFF.

The sample holds many counts of this clonotype. The genes are TRBV4-3 and TRBJ2-5; 8 bases agree with TRBD1. CDR1 is LGHNA, CDR2 YSLEER, per germline. With 0 bases clipped from V and 6 bases from J, the junction kept 6 bases outside the gene matches. CDR3 length: 15 amino acids. The CDR3 sequence is CASSQDWTGKQTQYF. CDR3 bases: TGCGCCAGCAGCCAAGATTGGACAGGGAAACAGACCCAGTACTTC.

This clonotype was seen a handful of times. The DNA is omitted, as the CDR3 cannot be located on it reliably, and the CDR3 follows TCRdb's listing. The chain joins TRBV11-2 to TRBJ2-2; TRBD1 is taken as the D call from the table, unchecked against the DNA. Germline CDR1 is SGHAT and CDR2 is FQNNGV. The CDR3 is 14 residues long, counting both termini. CDR3 in amino acids: CASSGGGGLGSCFF.

This clonotype was recorded many times. The rearrangement links TRBV6-6 to TRBJ2-1; 9 positions agree with TRBD1. V lost 5 bases to trimming and J lost 5 bases; unmatched junction nucleotides: 10. The V gene's germline CDR1 is MNHNY and CDR2 SVGAGI (reference sequence). The CDR3 covers 16 residues. The CDR3 DNA reads TGTGCCAGCAGTGAATTTTGGGGGGACAGGGACAATGAGCAGTTCTTC. As protein: CASSEFWGDRDNEQFF.